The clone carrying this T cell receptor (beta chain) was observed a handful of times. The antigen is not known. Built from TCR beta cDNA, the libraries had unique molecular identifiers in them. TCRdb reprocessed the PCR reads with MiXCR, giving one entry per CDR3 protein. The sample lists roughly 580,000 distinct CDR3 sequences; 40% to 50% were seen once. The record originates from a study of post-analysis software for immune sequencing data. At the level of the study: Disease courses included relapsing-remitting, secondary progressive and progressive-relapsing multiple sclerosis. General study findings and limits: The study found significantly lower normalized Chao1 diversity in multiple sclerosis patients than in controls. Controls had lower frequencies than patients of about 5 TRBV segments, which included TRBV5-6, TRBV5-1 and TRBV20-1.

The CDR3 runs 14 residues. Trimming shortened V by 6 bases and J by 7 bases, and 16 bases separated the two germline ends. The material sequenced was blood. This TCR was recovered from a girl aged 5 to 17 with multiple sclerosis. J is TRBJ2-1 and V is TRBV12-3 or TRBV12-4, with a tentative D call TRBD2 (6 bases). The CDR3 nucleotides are TGTGCCAGCAGGTATGCGGGGACTCTTAATGAGCAGTTCTTC. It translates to CASRYAGTLNEQFF.